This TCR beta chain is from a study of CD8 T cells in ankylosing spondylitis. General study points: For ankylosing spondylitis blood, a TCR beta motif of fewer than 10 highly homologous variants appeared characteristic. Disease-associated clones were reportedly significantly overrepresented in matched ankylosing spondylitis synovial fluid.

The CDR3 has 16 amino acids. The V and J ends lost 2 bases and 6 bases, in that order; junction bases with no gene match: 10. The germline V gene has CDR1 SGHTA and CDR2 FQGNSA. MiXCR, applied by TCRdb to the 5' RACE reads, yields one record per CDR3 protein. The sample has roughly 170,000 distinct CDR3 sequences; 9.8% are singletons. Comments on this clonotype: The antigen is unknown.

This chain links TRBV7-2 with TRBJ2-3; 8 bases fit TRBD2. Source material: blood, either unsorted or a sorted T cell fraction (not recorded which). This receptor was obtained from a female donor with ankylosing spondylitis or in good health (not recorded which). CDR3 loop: CASSLFPGGSEDTQYF. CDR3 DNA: TGTGCCAGCAGCTTATTCCCGGGAGGGAGTGAGGATACGCAGTATTTT.